These T cell receptor beta chains were read from a single sample in a study of response to subunit inactivated influenza vaccine. TCRdb reanalysed the RT-PCR reads using MiXCR and keeps one entry per CDR3 protein. Of 700,000 to 900,000 distinct CDR3 sequences detected, roughly 20% appear once; the ten largest clones hold 10% to 13%. Specimen: PBMCs from blood, collected roughly 5 days after vaccination. The source of these receptors is a man aged 50 or older who received an inactivated influenza vaccine. The CDR3 runs from the conserved cysteine through the conserved F or W. Each record gives: V gene, D gene, J gene, clone size, CDR3 DNA, CDR3 protein. D genes are given only for firm matches. Clone size appears in some rows only: once, few, many, or a class for an expanded clone.

v_gene: TRBV6-1; d_gene: NA; j_gene: TRBJ1-5; abundance: NA; CDR3nt: TGTGCCAGCAGCCAAGGGGTTTCGGGGCAGCCCCAGCATTTT; CDR3aa: CASSQGVSGQPQHF
v_gene: TRBV18; d_gene: TRBD1; j_gene: TRBJ2-7; abundance: few; CDR3nt: TGTGCCAGCTCACCCACCGGGACAGGGGATCCCTACGAGCAGTACTTC; CDR3aa: CASSPTGTGDPYEQYF
v_gene: TRBV7-2; d_gene: NA; j_gene: TRBJ1-1; abundance: NA; CDR3nt: TGTGCCAGCAGCGCACAGCAGAACACTGAAGCTTTCTTT; CDR3aa: CASSAQQNTEAFF
v_gene: TRBV12-3/TRBV12-4; d_gene: TRBD2; j_gene: TRBJ2-1; abundance: few; CDR3nt: TGTGCCAGCACCCCCATCCGGCGGGAGAATGAGCAGTTCTTC; CDR3aa: CASTPIRRENEQFF
v_gene: TRBV5-1; d_gene: NA; j_gene: TRBJ1-6; abundance: NA; CDR3nt: TGCGCCAGCAGCTTGCGGGACATTAATTCACCCCTCCACTTT; CDR3aa: CASSLRDINSPLHF
v_gene: TRBV5-1; d_gene: NA; j_gene: TRBJ2-7; abundance: few; CDR3nt: TGCGCCAGCAGCTTGGATTCTTCGGACTTCTACGAGCAGTACTTC; CDR3aa: CASSLDSSDFYEQYF
v_gene: TRBV7-9; d_gene: NA; j_gene: TRBJ2-2; abundance: NA; CDR3nt: TGTGCCAGCAGCTTAGGAATCAAAATAAACACCGGGGAGCTGTTTTTT; CDR3aa: CASSLGIKINTGELFF
v_gene: TRBV18; d_gene: TRBD2; j_gene: TRBJ2-1; abundance: NA; CDR3nt: TGTGCCAGCGCCGTTCTAGCGGGAGGTCACAATGAGCAGTTCTTC; CDR3aa: CASAVLAGGHNEQFF
v_gene: TRBV11-1; d_gene: NA; j_gene: TRBJ2-7; abundance: NA; CDR3nt: TGTGCCAGCAGCTTAGCCCAGGCGAGGCCCTACGAGCAGTACTTC; CDR3aa: CASSLAQARPYEQYF
v_gene: TRBV6-2/TRBV6-3; d_gene: TRBD1; j_gene: TRBJ2-7; abundance: few; CDR3nt: TGTGCCAGCAGTTACTCGGGATCTTCAGACAGGGCGTACGAGCAGTACTTC; CDR3aa: CASSYSGSSDRAYEQYF
v_gene: TRBV28; d_gene: NA; j_gene: TRBJ1-1; abundance: NA; CDR3nt: TGTGCCAGCAGTTTTGAGGAAGTCTCGTGGAACACTGAAGCTTTCTTT; CDR3aa: CASSFEEVSWNTEAFF
v_gene: TRBV7-7; d_gene: NA; j_gene: TRBJ2-2; abundance: NA; CDR3nt: NA; CDR3aa: CASSFGPGANTGELFF
v_gene: TRBV5-1; d_gene: NA; j_gene: TRBJ2-5; abundance: NA; CDR3nt: TGCGCCAGCAGCCTCGCGACCCAAGAGACCCAGTACTTC; CDR3aa: CASSLATQETQYF
v_gene: TRBV5-1; d_gene: TRBD2; j_gene: TRBJ2-7; abundance: many; CDR3nt: TGTGCCAGCAGCTTAGGCGGACTAGCGGGAGTCTACGAGCAGTACTTC; CDR3aa: CASSLGGLAGVYEQYF
v_gene: TRBV7-2; d_gene: NA; j_gene: TRBJ2-3; abundance: NA; CDR3nt: TGTGCCAGCAGCTTAGGCTGGGCTTCGTCCACAGATACGCAGTATTTT; CDR3aa: CASSLGWASSTDTQYF
v_gene: TRBV7-8; d_gene: TRBD1; j_gene: TRBJ2-3; abundance: NA; CDR3nt: TGTGCCAGCAGCGGCAACCGGGGACAGGGTACGCAGTATTTT; CDR3aa: CASSGNRGQGTQYF